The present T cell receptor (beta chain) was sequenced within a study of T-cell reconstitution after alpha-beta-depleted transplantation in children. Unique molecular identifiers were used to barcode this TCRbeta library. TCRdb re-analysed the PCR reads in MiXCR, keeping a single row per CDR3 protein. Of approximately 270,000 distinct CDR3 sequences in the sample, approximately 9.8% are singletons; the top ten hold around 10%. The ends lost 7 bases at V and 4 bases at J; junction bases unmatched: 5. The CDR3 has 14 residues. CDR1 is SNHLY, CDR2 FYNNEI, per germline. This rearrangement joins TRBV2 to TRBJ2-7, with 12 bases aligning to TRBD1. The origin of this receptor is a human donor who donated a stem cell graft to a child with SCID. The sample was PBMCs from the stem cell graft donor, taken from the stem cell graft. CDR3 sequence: CASTSGQGAYEQYF. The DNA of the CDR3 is TGTGCCAGCACCTCGGGACAGGGGGCGTACGAGCAGTACTTC.